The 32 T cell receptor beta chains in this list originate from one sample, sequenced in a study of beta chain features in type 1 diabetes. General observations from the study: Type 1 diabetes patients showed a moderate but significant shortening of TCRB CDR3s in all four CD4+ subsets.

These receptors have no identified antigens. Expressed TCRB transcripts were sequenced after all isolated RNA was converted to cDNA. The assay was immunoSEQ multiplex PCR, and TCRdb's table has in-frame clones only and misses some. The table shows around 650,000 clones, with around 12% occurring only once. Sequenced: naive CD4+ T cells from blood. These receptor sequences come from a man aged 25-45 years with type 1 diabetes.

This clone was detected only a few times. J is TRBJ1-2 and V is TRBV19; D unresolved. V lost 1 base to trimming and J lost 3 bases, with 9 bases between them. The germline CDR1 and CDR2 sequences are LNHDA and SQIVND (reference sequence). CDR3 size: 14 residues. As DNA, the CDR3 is TGTGCCAGTAGTATAGTGGTCGGGTACTATGGCTACACCTTC. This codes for CASSIVVGYYGYTF.

DNA of the CDR3: TGTGCCAGCAGCGCCTCACTAGCGGGGGGAAATGAGCAGTTCTTC. Protein product: CASSASLAGGNEQFF. The chain uses TRBV9 and TRBJ2-1, with TRBD2 matching 12 bases. V shed 3 bases and J 7 bases; nucleotides not matched to a gene: 5. CDR1 is SGDLS and CDR2 is YYNGEE in the germline V gene. This CDR3 region has 15 residues.

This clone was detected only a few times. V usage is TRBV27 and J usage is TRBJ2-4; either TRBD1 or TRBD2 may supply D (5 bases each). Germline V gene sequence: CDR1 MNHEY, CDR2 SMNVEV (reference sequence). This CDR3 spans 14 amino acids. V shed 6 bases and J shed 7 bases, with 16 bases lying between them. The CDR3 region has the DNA TGTGCCAGCAGAGGGGTTTCCCCGGGGAACATTCAGTACTTC. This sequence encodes CASRGVSPGNIQYF.

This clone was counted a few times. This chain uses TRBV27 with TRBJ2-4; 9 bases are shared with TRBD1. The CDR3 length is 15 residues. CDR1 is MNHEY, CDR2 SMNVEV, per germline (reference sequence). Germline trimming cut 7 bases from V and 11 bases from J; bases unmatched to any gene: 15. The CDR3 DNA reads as TGTGCCAGCACCCCAACCGGGACAGGGCTACCGTTTCAGTACTTC. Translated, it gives CASTPTGTGLPFQYF.

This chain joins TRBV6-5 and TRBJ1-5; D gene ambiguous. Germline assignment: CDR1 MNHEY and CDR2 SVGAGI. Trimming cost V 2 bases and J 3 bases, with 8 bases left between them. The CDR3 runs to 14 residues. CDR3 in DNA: TGTGCCAGCAGTTACCAACGGCACAATCAGCCCCAGCATTTT. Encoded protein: CASSYQRHNQPQHF.

The CDR3 DNA is TGTGCCTACACGGCAGGGGGTCTCACAGATACGCAGTATTTT. Translating it yields CAYTAGGLTDTQYF. V is TRBV30 and J is TRBJ2-3; 7 nucleotides match TRBD1. Germline assignment: CDR1 GTSNPN and CDR2 SVGIG (reference sequence). V was pared by 7 bases and J by 2 bases, with 9 bases of the junction left unmatched. The CDR3 sequence is 14 residues long.

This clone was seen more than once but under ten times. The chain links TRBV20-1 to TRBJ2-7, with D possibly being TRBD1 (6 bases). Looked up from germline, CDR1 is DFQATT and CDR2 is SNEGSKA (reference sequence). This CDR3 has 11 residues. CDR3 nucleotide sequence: TGCAGCCCGACCCGGACAGACGAGCAGTACTTC. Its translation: CSPTRTDEQYF.

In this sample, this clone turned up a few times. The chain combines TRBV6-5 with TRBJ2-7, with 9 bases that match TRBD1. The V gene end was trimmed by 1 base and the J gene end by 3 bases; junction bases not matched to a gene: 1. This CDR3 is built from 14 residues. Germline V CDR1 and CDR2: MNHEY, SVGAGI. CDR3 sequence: CASSYWGQGYEQYF. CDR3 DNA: TGTGCCAGCAGTTACTGGGGACAGGGCTACGAGCAGTACTTC.

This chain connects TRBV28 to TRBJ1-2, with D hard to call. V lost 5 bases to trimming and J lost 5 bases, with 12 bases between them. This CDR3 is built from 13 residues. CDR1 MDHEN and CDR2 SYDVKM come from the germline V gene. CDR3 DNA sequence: TGTGCCAGCAGTCCCCAGATTGAATATGGCTACACCTTC. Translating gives CASSPQIEYGYTF.

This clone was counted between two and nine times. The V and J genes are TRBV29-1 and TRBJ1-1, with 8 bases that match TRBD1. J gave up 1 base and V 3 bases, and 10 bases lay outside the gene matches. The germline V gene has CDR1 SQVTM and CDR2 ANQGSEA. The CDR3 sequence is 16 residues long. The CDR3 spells CSVDGLRDRQNTEAFF. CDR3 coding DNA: TGCAGCGTTGATGGGCTTAGGGACAGGCAGAACACTGAAGCTTTCTTT.

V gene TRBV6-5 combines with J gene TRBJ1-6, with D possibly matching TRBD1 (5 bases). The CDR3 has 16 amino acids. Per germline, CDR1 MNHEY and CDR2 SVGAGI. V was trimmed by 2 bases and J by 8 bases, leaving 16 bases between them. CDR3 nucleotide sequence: TGTGCCAGCAGTTACGCCGTCCATCTGGGGGATTCACCCCTCCACTTT. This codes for CASSYAVHLGDSPLHF.

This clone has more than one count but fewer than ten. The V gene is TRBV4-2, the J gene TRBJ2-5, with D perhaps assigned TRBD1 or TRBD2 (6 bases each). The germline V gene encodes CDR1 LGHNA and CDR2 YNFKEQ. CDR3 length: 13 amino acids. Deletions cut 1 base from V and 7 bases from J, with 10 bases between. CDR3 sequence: CASSQGPGATQYF. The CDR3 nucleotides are TGTGCCAGCAGCCAAGGGCCGGGGGCGACCCAGTACTTC.

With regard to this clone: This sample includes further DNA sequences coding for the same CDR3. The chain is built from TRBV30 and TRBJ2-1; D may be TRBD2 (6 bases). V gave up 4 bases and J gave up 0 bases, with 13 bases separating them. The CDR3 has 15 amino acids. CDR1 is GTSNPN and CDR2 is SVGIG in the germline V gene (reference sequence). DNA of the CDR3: TGTGCCTGGACACGCGGGGCTAGCTCCTACAATGAGCAGTTCTTC. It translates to CAWTRGASSYNEQFF.

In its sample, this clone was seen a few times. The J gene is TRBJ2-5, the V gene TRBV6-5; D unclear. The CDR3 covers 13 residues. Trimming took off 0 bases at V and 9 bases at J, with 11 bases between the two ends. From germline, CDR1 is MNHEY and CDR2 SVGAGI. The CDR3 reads CASSYSIYFPQYF. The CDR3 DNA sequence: TGTGCCAGCAGTTACTCCATTTATTTTCCCCAGTACTTC.

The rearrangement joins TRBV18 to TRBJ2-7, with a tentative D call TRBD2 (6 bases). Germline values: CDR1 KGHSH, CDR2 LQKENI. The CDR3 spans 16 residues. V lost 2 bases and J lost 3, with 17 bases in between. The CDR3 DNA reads TGTGCCAGCTCACCAGGAGAGGGAGGTGGGAACTACGAGCAGTACTTC. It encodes CASSPGEGGGNYEQYF.

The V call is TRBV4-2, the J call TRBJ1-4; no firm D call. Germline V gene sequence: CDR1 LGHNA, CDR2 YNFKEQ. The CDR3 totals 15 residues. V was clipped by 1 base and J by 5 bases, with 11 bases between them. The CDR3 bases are TGTGCCAGCAGCCAAGTATGGGGTGGCAATGAAAAACTGTTTTTT. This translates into CASSQVWGGNEKLFF.

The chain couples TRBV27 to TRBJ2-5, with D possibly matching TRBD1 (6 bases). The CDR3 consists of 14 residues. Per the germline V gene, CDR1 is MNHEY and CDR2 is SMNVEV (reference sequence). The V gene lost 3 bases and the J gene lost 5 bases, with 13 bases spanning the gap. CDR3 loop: CASSLTGTMETQYF. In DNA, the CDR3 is TGTGCCAGCAGTTTGACCGGGACAATGGAGACCCAGTACTTC.

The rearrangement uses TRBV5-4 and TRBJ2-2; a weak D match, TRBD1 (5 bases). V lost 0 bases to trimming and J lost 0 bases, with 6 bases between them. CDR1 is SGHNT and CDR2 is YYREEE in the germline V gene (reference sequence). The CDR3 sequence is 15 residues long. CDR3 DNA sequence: TGTGCCAGCAGCTTGGGACAGTCGAACACCGGGGAGCTGTTTTTT. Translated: CASSLGQSNTGELFF.

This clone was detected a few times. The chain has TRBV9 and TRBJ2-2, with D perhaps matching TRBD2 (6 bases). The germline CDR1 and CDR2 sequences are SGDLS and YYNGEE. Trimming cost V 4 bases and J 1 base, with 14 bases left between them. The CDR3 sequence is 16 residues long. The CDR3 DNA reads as TGTGCCAGCAGCCCGTCGGGACTGCTGAACACCGGGGAGCTGTTTTTT. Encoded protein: CASSPSGLLNTGELFF. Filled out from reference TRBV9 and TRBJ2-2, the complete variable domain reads DSGVTQTPKHLITATGQRVTLRCSPRSGDLSVYWYQQSLDQGLQFLIQYYNGEERAKGNILERFSAQQFPDLHSELNLSSLELGDSALYFCASSPSGLLNTGELFFGEGSRLTVL.

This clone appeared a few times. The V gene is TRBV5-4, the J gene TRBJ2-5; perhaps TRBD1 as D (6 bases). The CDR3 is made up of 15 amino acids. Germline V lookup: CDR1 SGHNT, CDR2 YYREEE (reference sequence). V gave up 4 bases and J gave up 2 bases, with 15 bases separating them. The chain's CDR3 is CASSGTGLGQETQYF. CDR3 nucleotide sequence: TGTGCCAGCAGCGGCACAGGGTTGGGACAAGAGACCCAGTACTTC.

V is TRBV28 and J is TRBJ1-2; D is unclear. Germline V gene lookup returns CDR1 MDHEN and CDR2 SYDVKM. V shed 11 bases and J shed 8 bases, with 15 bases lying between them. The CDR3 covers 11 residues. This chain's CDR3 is CASSGVEGYTF. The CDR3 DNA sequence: TGTGCCTCGAGTGGGGTAGAGGGCTACACCTTC.

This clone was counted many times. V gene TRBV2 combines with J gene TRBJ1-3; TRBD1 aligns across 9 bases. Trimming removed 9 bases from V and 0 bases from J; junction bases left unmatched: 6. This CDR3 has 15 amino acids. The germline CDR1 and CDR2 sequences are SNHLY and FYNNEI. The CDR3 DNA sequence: TGTGCCAGTGGACAGGGGTCCTTCTCTGGAAACACCATATATTTT. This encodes CASGQGSFSGNTIYF.

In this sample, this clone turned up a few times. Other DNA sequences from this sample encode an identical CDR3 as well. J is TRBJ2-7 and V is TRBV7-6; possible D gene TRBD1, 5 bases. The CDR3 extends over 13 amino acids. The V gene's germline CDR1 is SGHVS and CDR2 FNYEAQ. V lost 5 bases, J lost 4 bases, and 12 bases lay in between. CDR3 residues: CASSLQGPYEQYF. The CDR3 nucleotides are TGTGCCAGCAGCCTCCAGGGTCCTTACGAGCAGTACTTC.

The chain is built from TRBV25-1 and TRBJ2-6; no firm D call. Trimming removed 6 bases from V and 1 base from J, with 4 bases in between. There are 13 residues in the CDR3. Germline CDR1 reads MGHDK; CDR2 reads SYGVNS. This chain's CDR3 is CASSQSGANVLTF. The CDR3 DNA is TGTGCCAGCAGCCAATCTGGGGCCAACGTCCTGACTTTC.

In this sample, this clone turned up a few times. CDR3 in amino acids: CATSRDRGSHSGNTIYF. The CDR3 DNA reads as TGTGCCACCAGCAGAGATCGGGGGAGCCACTCTGGAAACACCATATATTTT. V gene TRBV15 combines with J gene TRBJ1-3; perhaps TRBD1 as D (5 bases). CDR1 LNHNV and CDR2 YYDKDF come from the germline V gene (reference sequence). V was trimmed by 0 bases and J by 0 bases, leaving 12 bases between them. CDR3 length equals 17 residues.

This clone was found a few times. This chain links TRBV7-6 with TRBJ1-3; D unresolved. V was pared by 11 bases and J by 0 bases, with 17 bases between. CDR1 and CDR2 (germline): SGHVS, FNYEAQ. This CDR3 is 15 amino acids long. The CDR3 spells CASSLPRTSGNTIYF. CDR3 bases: TGTGCCTCCTCGCTCCCCCGGACCTCTGGAAACACCATATATTTT.

The CDR3 spells CASSRDYSTDTQYF. In nucleotides, the CDR3 is TGTGCCAGCAGCCGAGATTACAGCACAGATACGCAGTATTTT. The chain uses TRBV7-2 and TRBJ2-3; D is uncertain. V was clipped by 5 bases and J by 0 bases, with 9 bases between them. CDR3 length equals 14 residues. Per the germline V gene, CDR1 is SGHTA and CDR2 is FQGNSA.

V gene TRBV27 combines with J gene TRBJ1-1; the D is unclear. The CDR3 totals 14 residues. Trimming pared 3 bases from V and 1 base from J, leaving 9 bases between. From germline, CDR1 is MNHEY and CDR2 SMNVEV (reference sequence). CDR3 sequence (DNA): TGTGCCAGCAGTTTCTCTGATCCGAACACTGAAGCTTTCTTT. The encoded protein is CASSFSDPNTEAFF.

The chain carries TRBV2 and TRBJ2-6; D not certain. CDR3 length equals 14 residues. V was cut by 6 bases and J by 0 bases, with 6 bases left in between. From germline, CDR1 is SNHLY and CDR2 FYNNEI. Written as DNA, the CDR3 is TGTGCCAGCAGAACCGACTCTGGGGCCAACGTCCTGACTTTC. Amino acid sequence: CASRTDSGANVLTF.

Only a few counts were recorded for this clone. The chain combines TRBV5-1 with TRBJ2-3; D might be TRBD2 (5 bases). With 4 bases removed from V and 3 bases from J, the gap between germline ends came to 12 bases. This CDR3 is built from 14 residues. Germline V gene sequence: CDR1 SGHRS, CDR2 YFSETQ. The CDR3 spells CASSPQGGTDTQYF. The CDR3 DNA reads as TGCGCCAGCAGCCCCCAAGGAGGAACAGATACGCAGTATTTT.

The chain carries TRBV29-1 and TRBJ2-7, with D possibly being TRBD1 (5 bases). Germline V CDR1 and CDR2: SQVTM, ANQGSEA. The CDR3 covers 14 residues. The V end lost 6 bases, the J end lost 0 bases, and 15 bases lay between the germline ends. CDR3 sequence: CSVATAQISYEQYF. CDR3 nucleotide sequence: TGCAGCGTAGCGACAGCCCAGATCTCCTACGAGCAGTACTTC.

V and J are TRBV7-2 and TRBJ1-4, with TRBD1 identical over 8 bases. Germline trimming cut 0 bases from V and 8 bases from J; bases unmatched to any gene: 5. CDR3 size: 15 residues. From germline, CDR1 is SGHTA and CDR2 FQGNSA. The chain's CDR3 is CASSLARQGREKLFF. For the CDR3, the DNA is TGTGCCAGCAGCTTAGCCCGACAGGGGAGAGAAAAACTGTTTTTT.